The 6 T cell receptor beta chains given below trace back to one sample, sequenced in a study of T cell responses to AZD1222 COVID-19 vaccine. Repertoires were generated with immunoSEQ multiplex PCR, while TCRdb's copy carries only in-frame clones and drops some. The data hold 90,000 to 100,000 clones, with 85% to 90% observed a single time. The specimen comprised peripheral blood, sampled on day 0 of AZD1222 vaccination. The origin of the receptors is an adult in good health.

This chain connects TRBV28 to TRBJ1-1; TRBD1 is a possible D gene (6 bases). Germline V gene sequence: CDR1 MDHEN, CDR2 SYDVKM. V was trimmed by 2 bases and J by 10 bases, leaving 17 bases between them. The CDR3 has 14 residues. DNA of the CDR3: TGTGCCAGCAGTTTAAGGGGGATGGGGAGAGTAGCTTTCTTT. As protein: CASSLRGMGRVAFF.

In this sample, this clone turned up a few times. The CDR3 bases are TGCGCCAGCAGCCAAGGGCTCCCCAATCAGCCCCAGCATTTT. Translation gives CASSQGLPNQPQHF. The chain links TRBV4-1 to TRBJ1-5; D is uncertain. Trimming left V 1 base short and J 3 bases short, with 7 bases between. The CDR3 has 14 residues. The germline V gene has CDR1 MGHRA and CDR2 YSYEKL.

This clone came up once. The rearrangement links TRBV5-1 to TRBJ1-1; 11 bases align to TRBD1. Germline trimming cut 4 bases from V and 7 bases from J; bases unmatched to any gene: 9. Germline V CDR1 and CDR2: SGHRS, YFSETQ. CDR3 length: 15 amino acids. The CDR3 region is CASSRTGGDLSEAFF. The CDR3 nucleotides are TGCGCCAGCAGCCGGACAGGGGGCGACTTGAGTGAAGCTTTCTTT.

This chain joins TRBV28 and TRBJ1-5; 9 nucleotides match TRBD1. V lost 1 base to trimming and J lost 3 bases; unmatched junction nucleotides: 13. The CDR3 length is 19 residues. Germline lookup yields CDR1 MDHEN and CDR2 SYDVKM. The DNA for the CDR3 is TGTGCCAGCAGTTTATATACAGGGGGCGGCCTATTAGCCAATCAGCCCCAGCATTTT. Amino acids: CASSLYTGGGLLANQPQHF.

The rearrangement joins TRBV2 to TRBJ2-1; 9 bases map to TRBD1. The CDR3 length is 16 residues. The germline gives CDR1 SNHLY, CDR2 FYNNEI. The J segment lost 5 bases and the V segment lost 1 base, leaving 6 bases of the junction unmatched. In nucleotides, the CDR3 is TGTGCCAGCAGTGAAGACCTGGGACAGGGCGACAATGAGCAGTTCTTC. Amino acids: CASSEDLGQGDNEQFF.

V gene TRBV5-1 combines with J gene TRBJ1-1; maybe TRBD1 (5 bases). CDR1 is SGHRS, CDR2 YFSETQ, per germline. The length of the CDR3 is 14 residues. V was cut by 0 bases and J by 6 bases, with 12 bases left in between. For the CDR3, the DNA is TGCGCCAGCAGCTTGGGGGGCAGGTGGGCTGAAGCTTTCTTT. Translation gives CASSLGGRWAEAFF.